This TCR beta chain was observed in a study of beta chain features in type 1 diabetes. Study-level points and caveats: Naive, central memory and Treg TCRB repertoires appeared more alike in patients than in healthy donors. The study found moderately but significantly shorter TCRB CDR3s in all four CD4+ subsets of Type 1 diabetes patients.

Trimming took off 7 bases at V and 0 bases at J, with 2 bases between the two ends. The CDR3 totals 11 residues. Germline CDR1 SGDLS, CDR2 YYNGEE. On this clone itself: The antigen is unknown.

The sequenced template was cDNA made from the entire isolated RNA. Only in-frame clones appear in the TCRdb table, and some are missing; sequencing was by immunoSEQ multiplex PCR. The repertoire holds 600,000 or so clones, 9.5% to 15% seen once, with about 0.11% in the top ten. Sequencing input: naive CD4+ T cells from blood. The chain employs TRBV9 and TRBJ1-3, with D uncertain. This clonotype was sampled from a man aged 30-40 years with type 1 diabetes. This chain's CDR3 is CASGSGNTIYF. The CDR3 DNA follows: TGTGCCAGCGGCTCTGGAAACACCATATATTTT.